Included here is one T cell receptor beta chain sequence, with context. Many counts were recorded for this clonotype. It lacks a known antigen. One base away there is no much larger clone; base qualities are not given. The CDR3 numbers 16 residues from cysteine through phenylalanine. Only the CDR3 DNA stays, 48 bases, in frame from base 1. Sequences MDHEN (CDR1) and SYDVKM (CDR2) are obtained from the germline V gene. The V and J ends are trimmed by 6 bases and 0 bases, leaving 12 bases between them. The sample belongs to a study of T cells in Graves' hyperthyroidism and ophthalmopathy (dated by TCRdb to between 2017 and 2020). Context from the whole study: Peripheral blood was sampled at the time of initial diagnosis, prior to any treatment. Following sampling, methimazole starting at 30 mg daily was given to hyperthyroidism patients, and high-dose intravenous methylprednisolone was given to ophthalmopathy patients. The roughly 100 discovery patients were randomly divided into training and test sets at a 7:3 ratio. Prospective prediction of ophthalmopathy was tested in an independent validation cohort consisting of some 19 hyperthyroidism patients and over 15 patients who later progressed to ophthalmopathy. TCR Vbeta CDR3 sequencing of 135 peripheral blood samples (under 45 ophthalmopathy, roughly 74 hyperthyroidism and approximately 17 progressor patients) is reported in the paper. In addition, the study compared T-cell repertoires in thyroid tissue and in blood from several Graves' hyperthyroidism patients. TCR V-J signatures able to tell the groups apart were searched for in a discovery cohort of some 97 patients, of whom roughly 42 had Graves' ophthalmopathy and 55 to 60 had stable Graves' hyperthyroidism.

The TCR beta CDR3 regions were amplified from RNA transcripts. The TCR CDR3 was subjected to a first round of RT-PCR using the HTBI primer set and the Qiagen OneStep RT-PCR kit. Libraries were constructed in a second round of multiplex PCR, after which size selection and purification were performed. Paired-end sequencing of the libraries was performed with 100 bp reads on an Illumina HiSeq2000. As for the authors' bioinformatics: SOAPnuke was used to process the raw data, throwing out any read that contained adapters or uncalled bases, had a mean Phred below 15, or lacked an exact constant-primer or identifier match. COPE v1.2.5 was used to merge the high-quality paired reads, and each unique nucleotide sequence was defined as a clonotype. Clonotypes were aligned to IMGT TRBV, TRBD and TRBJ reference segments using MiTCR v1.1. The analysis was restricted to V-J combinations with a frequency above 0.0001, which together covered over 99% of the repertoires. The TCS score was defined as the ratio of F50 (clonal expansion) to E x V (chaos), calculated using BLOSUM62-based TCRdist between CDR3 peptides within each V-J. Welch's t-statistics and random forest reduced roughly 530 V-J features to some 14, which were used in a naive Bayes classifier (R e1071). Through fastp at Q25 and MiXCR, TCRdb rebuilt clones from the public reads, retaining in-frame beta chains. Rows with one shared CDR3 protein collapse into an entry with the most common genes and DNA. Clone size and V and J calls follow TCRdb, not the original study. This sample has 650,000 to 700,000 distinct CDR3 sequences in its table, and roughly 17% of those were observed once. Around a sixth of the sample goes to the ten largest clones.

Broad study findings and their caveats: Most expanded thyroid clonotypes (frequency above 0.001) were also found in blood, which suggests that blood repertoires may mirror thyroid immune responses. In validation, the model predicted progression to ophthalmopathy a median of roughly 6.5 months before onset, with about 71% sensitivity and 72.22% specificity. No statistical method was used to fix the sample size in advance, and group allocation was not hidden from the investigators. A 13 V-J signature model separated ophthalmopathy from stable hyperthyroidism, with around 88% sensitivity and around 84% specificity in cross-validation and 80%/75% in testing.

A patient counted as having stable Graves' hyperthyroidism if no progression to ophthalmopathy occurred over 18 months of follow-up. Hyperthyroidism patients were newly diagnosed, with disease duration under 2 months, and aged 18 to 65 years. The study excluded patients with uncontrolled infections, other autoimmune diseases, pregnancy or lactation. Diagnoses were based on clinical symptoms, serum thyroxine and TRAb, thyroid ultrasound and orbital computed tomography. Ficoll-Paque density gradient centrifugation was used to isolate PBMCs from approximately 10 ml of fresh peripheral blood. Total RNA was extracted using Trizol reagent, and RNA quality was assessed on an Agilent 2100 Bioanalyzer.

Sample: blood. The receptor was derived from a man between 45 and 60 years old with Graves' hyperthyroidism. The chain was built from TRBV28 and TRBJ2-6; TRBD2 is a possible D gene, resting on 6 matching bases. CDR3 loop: CASSTGLHSGANVLTF. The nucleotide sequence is TGTGCCAGCAGCACGGGACTTCACTCTGGGGCCAACGTCCTGACTTTC.